This T cell receptor (beta chain) originates from a study of PD-1 blockade in classical Hodgkin lymphoma. Looking at the study overall: Patients got intravenous nivolumab 3 mg/kg every 2 weeks.

Following autologous stem cell transplantation, relapse occurred in every patient, and exposure to brentuximab vedotin varied. TCRdb keeps only in-frame clones here, not all; method: immunoSEQ multiplex PCR. Altogether more than 35,000 clones are present, 76% being singletons, with the ten largest covering approximately 10%. The V end lost 5 bases, the J end lost 6 bases, and 14 bases lay between the germline ends. This CDR3 has 15 residues. From germline, CDR1 is MNHEY and CDR2 SVGAGI. This receptor was obtained from a human donor with classical Hodgkin lymphoma. Here the sequenced sample was peripheral blood mononuclear cells (PBMCs), taken at baseline. The chain couples TRBV6-5 to TRBJ1-6; the D gene is possibly TRBD1 (6 bases). The DNA for the CDR3 is TGTGCCAGCAGTAACAGGGCGATCGGTAATTCACCCCTCCACTTT. Its protein is CASSNRAIGNSPLHF.